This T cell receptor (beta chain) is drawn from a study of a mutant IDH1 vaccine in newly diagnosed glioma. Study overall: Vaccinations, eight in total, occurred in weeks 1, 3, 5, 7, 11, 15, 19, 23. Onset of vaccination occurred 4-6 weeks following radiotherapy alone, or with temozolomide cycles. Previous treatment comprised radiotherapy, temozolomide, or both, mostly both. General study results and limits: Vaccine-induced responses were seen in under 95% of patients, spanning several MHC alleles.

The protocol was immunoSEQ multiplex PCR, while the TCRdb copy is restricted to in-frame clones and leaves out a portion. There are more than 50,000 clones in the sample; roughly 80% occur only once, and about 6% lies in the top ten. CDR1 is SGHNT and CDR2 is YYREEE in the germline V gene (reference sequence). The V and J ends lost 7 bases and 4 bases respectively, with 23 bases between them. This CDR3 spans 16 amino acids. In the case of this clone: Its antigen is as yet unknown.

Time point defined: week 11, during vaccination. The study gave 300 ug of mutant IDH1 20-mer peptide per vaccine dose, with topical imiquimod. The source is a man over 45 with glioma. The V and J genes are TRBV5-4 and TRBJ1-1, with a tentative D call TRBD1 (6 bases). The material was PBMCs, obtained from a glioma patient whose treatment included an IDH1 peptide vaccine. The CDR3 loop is CASSGGGQEIFTEAFF. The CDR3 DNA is TGTGCCAGCTCTGGGGGGGGGCAAGAGATCTTCACTGAAGCTTTCTTT.